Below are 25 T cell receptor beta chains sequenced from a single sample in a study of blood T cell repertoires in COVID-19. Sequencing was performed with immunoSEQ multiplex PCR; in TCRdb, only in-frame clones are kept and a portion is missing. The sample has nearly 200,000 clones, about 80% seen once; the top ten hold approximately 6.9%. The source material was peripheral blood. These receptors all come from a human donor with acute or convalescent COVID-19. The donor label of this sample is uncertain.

This CDR3 is CASSHTRSTGELFF. Written as DNA, the CDR3 is TGTGCCAGCAGCCATACTAGAAGCACCGGGGAGCTGTTTTTT. The chain joins TRBV3-1 (or the pseudogene TRBV3-2) to TRBJ2-2; a weak D match, TRBD2 (5 bases). Germline lookup yields CDR1 LGHDT and CDR2 YNNKEL (reference sequence). Trimming pared 3 bases from V and 4 bases from J, leaving 9 bases between. This CDR3 comprises 14 residues.

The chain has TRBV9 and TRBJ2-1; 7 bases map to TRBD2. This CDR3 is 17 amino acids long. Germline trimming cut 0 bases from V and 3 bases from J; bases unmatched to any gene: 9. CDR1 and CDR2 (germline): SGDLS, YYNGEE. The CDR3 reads CASSVGPAGVNYNEQFF. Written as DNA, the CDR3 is TGTGCCAGCAGCGTAGGGCCCGCGGGAGTCAACTACAATGAGCAGTTCTTC.

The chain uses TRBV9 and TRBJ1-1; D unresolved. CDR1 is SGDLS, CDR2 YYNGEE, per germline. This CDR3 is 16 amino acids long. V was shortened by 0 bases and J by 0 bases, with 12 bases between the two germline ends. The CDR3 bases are TGTGCCAGCAGCGTAGGGGAGGGCCTCCTGAACACTGAAGCTTTCTTT. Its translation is CASSVGEGLLNTEAFF. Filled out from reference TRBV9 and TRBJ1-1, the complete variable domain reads DSGVTQTPKHLITATGQRVTLRCSPRSGDLSVYWYQQSLDQGLQFLIQYYNGEERAKGNILERFSAQQFPDLHSELNLSSLELGDSALYFCASSVGEGLLNTEAFFGQGTRLTVV.

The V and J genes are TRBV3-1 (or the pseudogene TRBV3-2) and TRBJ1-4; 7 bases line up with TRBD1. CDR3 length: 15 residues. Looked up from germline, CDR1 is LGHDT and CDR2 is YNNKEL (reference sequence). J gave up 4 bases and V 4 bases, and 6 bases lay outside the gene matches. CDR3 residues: CASSPRQGYNEKLFF. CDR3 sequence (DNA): TGTGCCAGCAGCCCCAGACAGGGCTATAATGAAAAACTGTTTTTT.

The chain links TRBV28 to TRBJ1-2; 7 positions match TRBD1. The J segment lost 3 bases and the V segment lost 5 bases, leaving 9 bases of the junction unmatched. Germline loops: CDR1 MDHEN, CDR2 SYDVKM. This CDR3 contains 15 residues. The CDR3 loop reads CASSGEGAPDYGYTF. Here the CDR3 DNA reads TGTGCCAGCAGTGGAGAGGGGGCGCCGGACTATGGCTACACCTTC.

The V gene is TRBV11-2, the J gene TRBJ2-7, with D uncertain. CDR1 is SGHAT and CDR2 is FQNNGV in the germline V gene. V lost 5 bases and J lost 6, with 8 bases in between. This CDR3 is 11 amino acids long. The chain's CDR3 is CASSVSAEQYF. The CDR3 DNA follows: TGTGCCAGCAGCGTTAGTGCCGAGCAGTACTTC.

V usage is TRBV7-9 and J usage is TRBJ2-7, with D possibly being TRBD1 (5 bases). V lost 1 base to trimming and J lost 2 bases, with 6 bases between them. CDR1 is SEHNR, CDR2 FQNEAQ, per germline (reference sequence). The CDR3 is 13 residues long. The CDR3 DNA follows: TGTGCCAGCAGCTTAGAGGGGCCCTACGAGCAGTACTTC. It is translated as CASSLEGPYEQYF.

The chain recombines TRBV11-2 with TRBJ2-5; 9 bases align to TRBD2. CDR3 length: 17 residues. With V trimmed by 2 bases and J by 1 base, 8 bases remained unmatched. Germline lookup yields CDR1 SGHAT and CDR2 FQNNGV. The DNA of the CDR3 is TGTGCCAGCAGCTTAACTATCGCTAGCGGGACCCAAGAGACCCAGTACTTC. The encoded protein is CASSLTIASGTQETQYF.

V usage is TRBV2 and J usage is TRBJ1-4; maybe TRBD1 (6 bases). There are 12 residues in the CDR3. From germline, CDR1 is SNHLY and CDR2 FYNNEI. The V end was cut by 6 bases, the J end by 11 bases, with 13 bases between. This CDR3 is CASRGAGAKLFF. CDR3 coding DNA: TGTGCCAGCAGGGGGGCCGGGGCCAAACTGTTTTTT.

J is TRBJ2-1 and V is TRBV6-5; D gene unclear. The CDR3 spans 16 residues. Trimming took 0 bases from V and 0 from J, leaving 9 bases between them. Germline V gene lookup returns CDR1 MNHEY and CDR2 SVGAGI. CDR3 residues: CASSYSSPSSYNEQFF. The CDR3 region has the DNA TGTGCCAGCAGTTACTCGTCCCCCAGCTCCTACAATGAGCAGTTCTTC.

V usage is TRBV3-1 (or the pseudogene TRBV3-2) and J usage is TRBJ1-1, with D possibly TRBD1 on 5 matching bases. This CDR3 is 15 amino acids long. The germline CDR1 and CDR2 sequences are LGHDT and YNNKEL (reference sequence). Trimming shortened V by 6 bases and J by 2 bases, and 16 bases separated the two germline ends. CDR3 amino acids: CASRGQIVINTEAFF. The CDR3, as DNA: TGTGCCAGCAGGGGGCAAATTGTGATTAACACTGAAGCTTTCTTT.

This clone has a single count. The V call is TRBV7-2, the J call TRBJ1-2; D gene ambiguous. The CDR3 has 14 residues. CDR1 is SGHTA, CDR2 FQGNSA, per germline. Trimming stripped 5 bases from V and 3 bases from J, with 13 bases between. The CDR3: CASSITHGDYGYTF. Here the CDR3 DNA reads TGTGCCAGCAGCATAACGCACGGGGACTATGGCTACACCTTC. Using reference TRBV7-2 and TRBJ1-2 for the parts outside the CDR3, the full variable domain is GAGVSQSPSNKVTEKGKDVELRCDPISGHTALYWYRQSLGQGLEFLIYFQGNSAPDKSGLPSDRFSAERTGGSVSTLTIQRTQQEDSAVYLCASSITHGDYGYTFGSGTRLTVV.

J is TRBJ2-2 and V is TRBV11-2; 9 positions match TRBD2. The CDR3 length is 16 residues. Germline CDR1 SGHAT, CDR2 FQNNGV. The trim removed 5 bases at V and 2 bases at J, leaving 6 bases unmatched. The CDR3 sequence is CASSRNSGSNTGELFF. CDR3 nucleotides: TGTGCCAGCAGCCGAAATAGCGGGAGTAACACCGGGGAGCTGTTTTTT.

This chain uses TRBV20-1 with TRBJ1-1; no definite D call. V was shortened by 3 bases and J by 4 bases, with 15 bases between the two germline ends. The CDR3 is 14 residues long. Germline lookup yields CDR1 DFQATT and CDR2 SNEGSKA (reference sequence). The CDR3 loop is CSASLTRRATEAFF. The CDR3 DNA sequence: TGCAGTGCTAGTCTAACAAGGCGGGCCACTGAAGCTTTCTTT.

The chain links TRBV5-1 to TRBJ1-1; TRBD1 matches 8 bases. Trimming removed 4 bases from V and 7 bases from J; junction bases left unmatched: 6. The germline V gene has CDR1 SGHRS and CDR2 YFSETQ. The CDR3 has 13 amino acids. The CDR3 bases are TGCGCCAGCAGCCCCAGGGGGCTCGGTGAAGCTTTCTTT. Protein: CASSPRGLGEAFF.

The CDR3 protein is CASSPQSATNEKLFF. CDR3 DNA: TGTGCCAGCAGCCCGCAATCGGCAACTAATGAAAAACTGTTTTTT. V is TRBV5-5 and J is TRBJ1-4; D call uncertain. Between the trimmed V and J ends, which lost 4 bases and 0 bases, there was a span of 10 bases. This CDR3 spans 15 amino acids. The germline V gene encodes CDR1 SGHKS and CDR2 YYEKEE (reference sequence).

CDR3 DNA: TGTGCCAGCAGTGATGGGAGTCGGAATGAGCAGTTCTTC. This codes for CASSDGSRNEQFF. The chain links TRBV25-1 to TRBJ2-1, with a weak D call TRBD2 (5 bases). The CDR3 loop spans 13 amino acids. CDR1 and CDR2 (germline): MGHDK, SYGVNS. V lost 3 bases, J lost 7 bases, and 10 bases lay in between.

The CDR3 DNA reads TGTGCCAGCAGCACCACAGGGGGCACAGATACGCAGTATTTT. It specifies CASSTTGGTDTQYF. The chain links TRBV13 to TRBJ2-3, with 7 bases matching TRBD1. The CDR3 covers 14 residues. V lost 5 bases to trimming and J lost 1 base; unmatched junction nucleotides: 3. Germline assignment: CDR1 PRHDT and CDR2 FYEKMQ (reference sequence).

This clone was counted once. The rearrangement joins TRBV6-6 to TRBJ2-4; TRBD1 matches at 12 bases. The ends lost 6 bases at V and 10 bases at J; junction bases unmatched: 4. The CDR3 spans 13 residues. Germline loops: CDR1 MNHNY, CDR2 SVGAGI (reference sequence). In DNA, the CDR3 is TGTGCCAGCAGAAGGGACAGGGGGCGGATTCAGTACTTC. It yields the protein CASRRDRGRIQYF.

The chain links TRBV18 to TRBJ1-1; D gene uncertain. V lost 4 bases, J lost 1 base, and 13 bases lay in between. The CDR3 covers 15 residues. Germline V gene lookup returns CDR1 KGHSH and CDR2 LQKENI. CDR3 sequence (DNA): TGTGCCAGCTCACAAAGTCCGGGAAGGAACACTGAAGCTTTCTTT. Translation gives CASSQSPGRNTEAFF.

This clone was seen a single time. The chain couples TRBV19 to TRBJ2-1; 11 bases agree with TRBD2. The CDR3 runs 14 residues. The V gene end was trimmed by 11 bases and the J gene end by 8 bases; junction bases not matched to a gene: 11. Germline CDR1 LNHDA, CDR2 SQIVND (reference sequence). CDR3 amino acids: CAVHSGRVMDEQFF. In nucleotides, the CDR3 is TGTGCCGTTCATAGCGGGAGGGTAATGGATGAGCAGTTCTTC.

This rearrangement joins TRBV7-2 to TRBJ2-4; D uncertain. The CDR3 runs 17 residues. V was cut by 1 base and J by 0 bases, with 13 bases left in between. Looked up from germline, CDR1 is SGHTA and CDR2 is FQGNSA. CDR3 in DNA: TGTGCCAGCAGCTTAGTCGGTGGGCAGATAGCCAAAAACATTCAGTACTTC. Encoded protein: CASSLVGGQIAKNIQYF.

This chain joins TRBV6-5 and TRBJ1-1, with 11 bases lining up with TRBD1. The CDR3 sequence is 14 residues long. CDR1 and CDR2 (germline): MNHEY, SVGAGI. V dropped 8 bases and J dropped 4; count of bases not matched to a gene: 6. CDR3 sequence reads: CASQDRGLITEAFF. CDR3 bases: TGTGCCAGCCAGGACAGGGGGCTAATCACTGAAGCTTTCTTT.

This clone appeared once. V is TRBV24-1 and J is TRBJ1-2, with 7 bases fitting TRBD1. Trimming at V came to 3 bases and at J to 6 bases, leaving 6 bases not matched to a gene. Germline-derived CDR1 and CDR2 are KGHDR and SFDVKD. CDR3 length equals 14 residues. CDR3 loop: CATSDGRGPDGYTF. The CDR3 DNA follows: TGTGCCACCAGTGATGGTAGGGGGCCGGATGGCTACACCTTC.

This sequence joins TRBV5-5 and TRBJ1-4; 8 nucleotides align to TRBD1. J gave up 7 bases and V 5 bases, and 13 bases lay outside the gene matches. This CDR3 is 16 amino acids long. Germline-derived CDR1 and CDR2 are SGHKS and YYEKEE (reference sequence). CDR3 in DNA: TGTGCCAGCAGTTCCGCCACAGGGGGTTCGACTGAAAAACTGTTTTTT. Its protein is CASSSATGGSTEKLFF.